A single sample is the source of the 32 T cell receptor beta chains below, sequenced in a study of OX40 agonist ivuxolimab in advanced cancers. TCRdb keeps only in-frame clones here, not all; method: immunoSEQ multiplex PCR. The table shows more than 80,000 clones, with more than 80% occurring only once. Material: CD4+ or CD8+ T cells sorted from blood, obtained in a trial of the OX40 agonist ivuxolimab. The origin of the receptors is an adult with an advanced solid tumor such as melanoma, head and neck, liver or kidney cancer.

This clone was observed once. The V call is TRBV27, the J call TRBJ1-5; possibly TRBD1 for D (5 bases). Germline V gives CDR1 MNHEY, CDR2 SMNVEV (reference sequence). The length of the CDR3 is 14 residues. Deletions cut 3 bases from V and 7 bases from J, with 13 bases between. The CDR3 region has the DNA TGTGCCAGCAGTTTGGGCGGGTCAGGGCAGCCCCAGCATTTT. It is translated as CASSLGGSGQPQHF.

This clone showed up just a few times. The chain employs TRBV21-1 and TRBJ1-5. TRBV21-1 is a known pseudogene. The CDR3 is made up of 15 amino acids. CDR3 coding DNA: TGTGCCAGCAGCAAGCCGGGATTTAGGAATCAGCCCCAGCATTTT. Protein product: CASSKPGFRNQPQHF.

This chain connects TRBV30 to TRBJ2-1; D might be TRBD2 (6 bases). CDR1 and CDR2 from the germline V gene are GTSNPN and SVGIG (reference sequence). The CDR3 is 16 amino acids. The V gene lost 0 bases and the J gene lost 2 bases, with 14 bases spanning the gap. The CDR3 DNA reads TGTGCCTGGAGTGTACGCGGAGCGGGTGCCTACAATGAGCAGTTCTTC. Translated: CAWSVRGAGAYNEQFF.

The rearrangement joins TRBV28 to TRBJ2-1; 9 nucleotides match TRBD2. There are 17 residues in the CDR3. J gave up 0 bases and V 1 base, and 4 bases lay outside the gene matches. Germline lookup yields CDR1 MDHEN and CDR2 SYDVKM. The CDR3 protein is CASSLSLAGLSYNEQFF. CDR3 DNA sequence: TGTGCCAGCAGTTTATCCCTAGCGGGGCTCTCCTACAATGAGCAGTTCTTC.

The chain has TRBV30 and TRBJ2-3; D call uncertain. The CDR3 totals 12 residues. V was cut by 3 bases and J by 11 bases, with 15 bases left in between. Germline V CDR1 and CDR2: GTSNPN, SVGIG (reference sequence). The CDR3 region has the DNA TGTGCCTGGAGCCTCACAGAAGGGTGGCAGTATTTT. Translated, it gives CAWSLTEGWQYF. Together with reference TRBV30 and TRBJ2-3, the CDR3 gives the full variable domain: SQTIHQWPATLVQPVGSPLSLECTVEGTSNPNLYWYRQAAGRGLQLLFYSVGIGQISSEVPQNLSASRPQDRQFILSSKKLLLSDSGFYLCAWSLTEGWQYFGPGTRLTVL.

This chain joins TRBV4-3 and TRBJ2-4; perhaps TRBD2 as D (6 bases). Germline V gene data show CDR1 as LGHNA and CDR2 as YSLEER. The CDR3 totals 14 residues. Trimming shortened V by 0 bases and J by 10 bases, and 13 bases separated the two germline ends. For the CDR3, the DNA is TGCGCCAGCAGCCAAGAGGGTACAGGAGGGATTCAGTACTTC. The encoded protein is CASSQEGTGGIQYF.

The J gene is TRBJ2-3, the V gene TRBV5-6; D is perhaps TRBD1 or TRBD2 (6 bases each). Trimming pared 2 bases from V and 3 bases from J, leaving 16 bases between. Looked up from germline, CDR1 is SGHDT and CDR2 is YYEEEE. The CDR3 sequence is 16 residues long. CDR3 in DNA: TGTGCCAGCAGCTTAGGGGGGCGAGGACCTACAGATACGCAGTATTTT. This codes for CASSLGGRGPTDTQYF. Full variable domain (missing parts from reference TRBV5-6 and TRBJ2-3): DAGVTQSPTHLIKTRGQQVTLRCSPKSGHDTVSWYQQALGQGPQFIFQYYEEEERQRGNFPDRFSGHQFPNYSSELNVNALLLGDSALYLCASSLGGRGPTDTQYFGPGTRLTVL.

This sequence joins TRBV2 and TRBJ1-1, with 10 bases identical to TRBD1. CDR1 is SNHLY and CDR2 is FYNNEI in the germline V gene. V lost 5 bases, J lost 3 bases, and 15 bases stayed unmatched. CDR3 size: 18 residues. CDR3 residues: CASSLFLPGQGKDTEAFF. The CDR3 DNA sequence: TGTGCCAGCAGTCTCTTCTTACCGGGACAGGGGAAGGACACTGAAGCTTTCTTT.

V and J are TRBV5-6 and TRBJ2-1; weak D call: TRBD1 (6 bases). Trimming took off 0 bases at V and 8 bases at J, with 9 bases between the two ends. Germline loops: CDR1 SGHDT, CDR2 YYEEEE. CDR3 size: 13 residues. CDR3 region: CASSLAQGYEQFF. CDR3 in DNA: TGTGCCAGCAGCTTGGCCCAGGGGTATGAGCAGTTCTTC. The variable domain in full, with the rest retrieved from reference TRBV5-6 and TRBJ2-1, is DAGVTQSPTHLIKTRGQQVTLRCSPKSGHDTVSWYQQALGQGPQFIFQYYEEEERQRGNFPDRFSGHQFPNYSSELNVNALLLGDSALYLCASSLAQGYEQFFGPGTRLTVL.

V and J are TRBV10-1 and TRBJ2-7; D gene ambiguous. Germline-derived CDR1 and CDR2 are WNHNN and SYGVQD (reference sequence). This CDR3 has 11 amino acids. Trimming shortened V by 10 bases and J by 7 bases, and 14 bases separated the two germline ends. CDR3 sequence reads: CATGSRDEQYV. CDR3 nucleotide sequence: TGCGCCACCGGGTCAAGAGATGAGCAGTACGTC.

This rearrangement joins TRBV7-2 to TRBJ2-7, with 11 positions matching TRBD2. Germline V gene lookup returns CDR1 SGHTA and CDR2 FQGNSA. Unmatched junction bases numbered 5, after V lost 1 base and J lost 6 bases. CDR3 length equals 15 residues. CDR3 in DNA: TGTGCCAGCAGCTTAGGCCTAGCGGGAGGTTCCGAGCAGTACGTC. Translating gives CASSLGLAGGSEQYV.

This chain joins TRBV10-3 and TRBJ2-5; D is ambiguous. Between the trimmed V and J ends, which lost 3 bases and 7 bases, there was a span of 6 bases. The CDR3 is 11 amino acids. The germline gives CDR1 ENHRY, CDR2 SYGVKD. CDR3 nucleotide sequence: TGTGCCATCAGTGATACGTGGACCCAGTACTTC. Its protein product is CAISDTWTQYF.

CDR3 residues: CASSQALGLIPEPTYNEQFF. The DNA for the CDR3 is TGCGCCAGCAGCCAGGCCTTGGGACTAATACCCGAACCGACCTACAATGAGCAGTTCTTC. J is TRBJ2-1 and V is TRBV4-3; 7 bases map to TRBD2. The CDR3 loop spans 20 amino acids. After removal of 3 bases from V and 2 bases from J, the junction contained 19 bases not matched to a gene. Germline CDR1 reads LGHNA; CDR2 reads YSLEER.

The V gene is TRBV4-1, the J gene TRBJ1-5; D may be TRBD1 (5 bases). Between the trimmed V and J ends, which lost 3 bases and 4 bases, there was a span of 10 bases. The CDR3 is made up of 14 amino acids. Looked up from germline, CDR1 is MGHRA and CDR2 is YSYEKL. CDR3 bases: TGCGCCAGCAGCCAGTGGGGGGGGAATCAGCCCCAGCATTTT. Amino acids: CASSQWGGNQPQHF.

The chain carries TRBV11-2 and TRBJ2-1; 7 nucleotides line up with TRBD2. J lost 0 bases, V lost 5 bases, and 10 bases had no gene match. The CDR3 contains 17 residues. Per germline, CDR1 SGHAT and CDR2 FQNNGV. CDR3 protein: CASSLSGGGSSYNEQFF. Here the CDR3 DNA reads TGTGCCAGCAGCCTAAGTGGGGGGGGGAGCTCCTACAATGAGCAGTTCTTC.

As regards this clone: The sample contains more than one DNA sequence encoding this CDR3. The chain links TRBV5-6 to TRBJ1-5; D gene uncertain. The CDR3 covers 16 residues. Looked up from germline, CDR1 is SGHDT and CDR2 is YYEEEE. V was clipped by 0 bases and J by 2 bases, with 12 bases between them. In DNA form, the CDR3 reads TGTGCCAGCAGCTTGGGGGCGGGCGGTGGCAATCAGCCCCAGCATTTT. The encoded protein is CASSLGAGGGNQPQHF.

The chain uses TRBV27 and TRBJ2-3; D remains ambiguous. Trimming stripped 5 bases from V and 7 bases from J, with 10 bases between. The germline gives CDR1 MNHEY, CDR2 SMNVEV (reference sequence). CDR3 length: 12 residues. The CDR3 region has the DNA TGTGCCAGCAGTCCCGACCTGTATACGCAGTATTTT. Its translation: CASSPDLYTQYF.

The gene calls are TRBV6-6 and TRBJ2-7; no firm D call. This CDR3 spans 11 amino acids. Per germline, CDR1 MNHNY and CDR2 SVGAGI (reference sequence). V dropped 6 bases and J dropped 4 bases, with 7 bases sitting between them. The CDR3 sequence is CASRSWYEQYF. The CDR3 DNA sequence: TGTGCCAGCAGGAGCTGGTACGAGCAGTACTTC.

The chain combines TRBV25-1 with TRBJ1-5; weak D call: TRBD1 (5 bases). The V end lost 4 bases, the J end lost 3 bases, and 7 bases lay between the germline ends. Germline lookup yields CDR1 MGHDK and CDR2 SYGVNS. This CDR3 has 13 amino acids. The CDR3 reads CASSAGINQPQHF. The CDR3 coding sequence is TGTGCCAGCAGTGCAGGGATCAATCAGCCCCAGCATTTT.

The chain couples TRBV11-3 to TRBJ2-2; D is undetermined. The germline gives CDR1 SGHNT, CDR2 YENEEA. This CDR3 has 14 residues. Trimming left V 4 bases short and J 0 bases short, with 6 bases between. The CDR3 DNA reads TGTGCCAGCAGCTACTTAGCGAACACCGGGGAGCTGTTTTTT. Encoded protein: CASSYLANTGELFF.

This clone has a single count. The rearrangement links TRBV4-3 to TRBJ1-5; tentatively, D is TRBD1 (5 bases). Trimming left V 4 bases short and J 5 bases short, with 12 bases between. CDR1 and CDR2 from the germline V gene are LGHNA and YSLEER. The CDR3 runs to 14 residues. CDR3 in DNA: TGCGCCAGCAGCCCCGGGGGAAGTCATCAGCCCCAGCATTTT. This sequence encodes CASSPGGSHQPQHF.

Written as DNA, the CDR3 is TGCAGCGTTGAATCACCGCAGTATTTT. Protein sequence: CSVESPQYF. The rearrangement joins TRBV29-1 to TRBJ2-3; D gene uncertain. Germline CDR1 SQVTM, CDR2 ANQGSEA. Trimming removed 2 bases from V and 10 bases from J, with 4 bases in between. The CDR3 length is 9 residues.

The gene calls are TRBV4-3 and TRBJ2-1; TRBD2 aligns across 9 bases. The CDR3 loop spans 20 amino acids. The V and J ends lost 0 bases and 7 bases, in that order; junction bases with no gene match: 19. Germline CDR1 reads LGHNA; CDR2 reads YSLEER. The CDR3 DNA follows: TGCGCCAGCAGCCAAGACGGAGGCGGGAGGGCCATTGGCGTTTGGAATGAGCAGTTCTTC. Amino acid sequence: CASSQDGGGRAIGVWNEQFF.

V and J are TRBV30 and TRBJ2-3; D may be TRBD1 (6 bases). Per the germline V gene, CDR1 is GTSNPN and CDR2 is SVGIG (reference sequence). The CDR3 is 12 residues long. The ends were cut back, 5 bases at V and 8 bases at J, with 14 bases in the middle. This chain's CDR3 is CAWGSGEFTQYF. CDR3 coding DNA: TGTGCCTGGGGATCAGGGGAGTTTACGCAGTATTTT.

This rearrangement joins TRBV11-2 to TRBJ2-1; D ambiguous. V was pared by 5 bases and J by 0 bases, with 11 bases between. Germline V gene data show CDR1 as SGHAT and CDR2 as FQNNGV. This CDR3 has 15 amino acids. CDR3 in DNA: TGTGCCAGCAGCCCGGAACTGAGCTCCTACAATGAGCAGTTCTTC. Translating gives CASSPELSSYNEQFF.

This clone was counted a few times. The chain links TRBV6-1 to TRBJ2-3; 7 bases align to TRBD1. The CDR3 is 14 residues long. V was clipped by 4 bases and J by 0 bases; unmatched bases: 1. Per germline, CDR1 MNHNS and CDR2 SASEGT. The CDR3 spells CASSATGSTDTQYF. The CDR3 region has the DNA TGTGCCAGCAGTGCGACAGGGAGCACAGATACGCAGTATTTT.

The CDR3 DNA sequence: TGTGCCAGCAGTGAAAAGGACCCCGCGGCCCCTAATCAGCCCCAGCATTTT. This sequence encodes CASSEKDPAAPNQPQHF. The V and J genes are TRBV2 and TRBJ1-5; no clear D. V lost 2 bases and J 4 bases, leaving 18 bases between the germline ends. The CDR3 totals 17 residues. The V gene's germline CDR1 is SNHLY and CDR2 FYNNEI.

Worth noting for this clone: A junction end diverges from the germline sequence, so it may reflect a read error. The chain employs TRBV5-5 and TRBJ2-7; D is unresolved. The CDR3 length is 11 residues. Germline values: CDR1 SGHKS, CDR2 YYEKEE (reference sequence). CDR3 DNA: TGTGCCAGCAGCGACTCCGACGAGCAGTACTTC. It encodes CASSDSDEQYF. Complete variable domain (other parts from reference TRBV5-5 and TRBJ2-7): DAGVTQSPTHLIKTRGQQVTLRCSPISGHKSVSWYQQVLGQGPQFIFQYYEKEERGRGNFPDRFSARQFPNYSSELNVNALLLGDSALYLCASSDSDEQYFGPGTRLTVT.

This chain uses TRBV13 with TRBJ1-3; tentative D call: TRBD1 (5 bases). The CDR3 contains 14 residues. Trimming cost V 1 base and J 4 bases, with 8 bases left between them. Germline V gives CDR1 PRHDT, CDR2 FYEKMQ (reference sequence). CDR3 amino acids: CASSLVGVGNTIYF. CDR3 DNA sequence: TGTGCCAGCAGCTTAGTAGGGGTCGGAAACACCATATATTTT.

The chain carries TRBV4-2 and TRBJ2-2; the D gene could be TRBD1 or TRBD2 (5 bases each). The germline gives CDR1 LGHNA, CDR2 YNFKEQ. V dropped 1 base and J dropped 6 bases, with 9 bases sitting between them. The CDR3 length is 14 residues. Here the CDR3 DNA reads TGTGCCAGCAGCCAAGTAGAGGGGTCCGGGGAGCTGTTTTTT. Amino acid sequence: CASSQVEGSGELFF.

The gene calls are TRBV27 and TRBJ2-2; no reliable D call. V lost 7 bases to trimming and J lost 4 bases, with 4 bases between them. The CDR3 spans 11 residues. From germline, CDR1 is MNHEY and CDR2 SMNVEV (reference sequence). Written as DNA, the CDR3 is TGTGCCAGCACCTCCACCGGGGAGCTGTTTTTT. The encoded protein is CASTSTGELFF.

The genes are TRBV11-2 and TRBJ2-7; TRBD2 aligns across 15 bases. V gave up 5 bases and J gave up 2 bases; unmatched junction bases: 7. This CDR3 is built from 17 residues. Germline V lookup: CDR1 SGHAT, CDR2 FQNNGV. The DNA for the CDR3 is TGTGCCAGCAGCCCCGGACTAGCGGGAGGGCGAGCCTACGAGCAGTACGTC. Translated, it gives CASSPGLAGGRAYEQYV.